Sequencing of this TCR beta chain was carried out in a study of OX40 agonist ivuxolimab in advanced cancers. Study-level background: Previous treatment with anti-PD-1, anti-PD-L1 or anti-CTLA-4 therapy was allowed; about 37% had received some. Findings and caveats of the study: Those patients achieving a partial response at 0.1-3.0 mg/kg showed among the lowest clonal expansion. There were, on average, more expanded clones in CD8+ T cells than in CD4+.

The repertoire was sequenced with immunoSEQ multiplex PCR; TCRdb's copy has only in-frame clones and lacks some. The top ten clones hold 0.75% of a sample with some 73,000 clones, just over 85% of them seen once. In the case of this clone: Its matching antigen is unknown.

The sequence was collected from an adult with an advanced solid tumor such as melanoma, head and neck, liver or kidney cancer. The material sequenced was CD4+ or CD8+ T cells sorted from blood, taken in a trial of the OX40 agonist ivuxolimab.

The CDR3 DNA reads as TGCGCCAGCAGCTTGGGGCAGGGATGGGCGGAGACCCAGTACTTC. It yields the protein CASSLGQGWAETQYF. The chain links TRBV5-1 to TRBJ2-5; TRBD1 is a possible D gene (5 bases). CDR1 is SGHRS and CDR2 is YFSETQ in the germline V gene. The V end lost 0 bases, the J end lost 5 bases, and 14 bases lay between the germline ends. The CDR3 is made up of 15 amino acids.